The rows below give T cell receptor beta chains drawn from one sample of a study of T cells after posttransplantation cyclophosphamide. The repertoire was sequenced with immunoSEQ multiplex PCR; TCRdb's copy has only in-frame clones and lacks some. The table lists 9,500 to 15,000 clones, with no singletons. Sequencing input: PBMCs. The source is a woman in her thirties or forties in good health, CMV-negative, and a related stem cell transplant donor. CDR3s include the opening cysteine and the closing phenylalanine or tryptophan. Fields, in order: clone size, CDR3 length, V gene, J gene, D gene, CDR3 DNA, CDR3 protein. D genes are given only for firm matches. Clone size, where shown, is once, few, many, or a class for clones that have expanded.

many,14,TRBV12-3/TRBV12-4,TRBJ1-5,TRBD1,TGTGCCAGCACCTCGGGACAGAACAATCAGCCCCAGCATTTT,CASTSGQNNQPQHF
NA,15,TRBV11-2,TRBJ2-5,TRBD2,TGTGCCAGCAGCTTTAGCGGGGGGCCCCAAGAGACCCAGTACTTC,CASSFSGGPQETQYF
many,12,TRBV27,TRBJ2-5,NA,TGTGCCAGCAGTGTAGAGAGGGGGACCCAGTACTTC,CASSVERGTQYF
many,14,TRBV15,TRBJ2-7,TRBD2,TGTGCCACCAGCAGAGTTGGCGGGGGCTACGAGCAGTACTTC,CATSRVGGGYEQYF
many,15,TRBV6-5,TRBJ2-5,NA,TGTGCCAGCAGTTACCGGGGGGCTGATCAAGAGACCCAGTACTTC,CASSYRGADQETQYF
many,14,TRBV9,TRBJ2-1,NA,TGTGCCAGCAGCGTACTCGGACAGTACAATGAGCAGTTCTTC,CASSVLGQYNEQFF
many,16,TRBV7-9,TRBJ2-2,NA,TGTGCCAGCCTCCCTACTAGCCGGATTTACACCGGGGAGCTGTTTTTT,CASLPTSRIYTGELFF
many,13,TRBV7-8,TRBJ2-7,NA,TGTGCCAGCAGCATACAAAGCTCCTACGAGCAGTACTTC,CASSIQSSYEQYF
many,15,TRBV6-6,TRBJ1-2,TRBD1,TGTGCCAGCAGTTACTCGGGACAGAGTAACTATGGCTACACCTTC,CASSYSGQSNYGYTF
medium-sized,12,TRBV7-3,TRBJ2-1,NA,TGTGCCAGCAGCGGAACTAAGGGGCCTTTGATCTTC,CASSGTKGPLIF
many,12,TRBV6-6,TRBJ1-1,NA,NA,CASILADTEAFF
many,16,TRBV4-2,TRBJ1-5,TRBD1,TGTGCCAGCAGCCAAGGAGGGGGCAGGGGAAATCAGCCCCAGCATTTT,CASSQGGGRGNQPQHF
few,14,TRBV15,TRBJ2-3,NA,TGTGCCACCAGCAGAGACAGGGCGGCAGATACGCAGTATTTT,CATSRDRAADTQYF
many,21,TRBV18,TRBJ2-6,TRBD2,TGTGCCAGCTCACCACCGTTGCTAGCGGGGGGCCCCTACTCTGGGGCCAACGTCCTGACTTTC,CASSPPLLAGGPYSGANVLTF
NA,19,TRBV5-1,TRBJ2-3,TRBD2,TGCGCCAGCAGCCTGCCCGGGGGACTAGCGGGGACCCTCACAGATACGCAGTATTTT,CASSLPGGLAGTLTDTQYF
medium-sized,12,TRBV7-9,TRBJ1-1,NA,TGTGCCAGCAGCCCTCGGGGGACGGAAGCTTTCTTT,CASSPRGTEAFF
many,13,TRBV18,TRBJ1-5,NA,TGTGCCAGCTCCACAGGGCTCGAACAGCCCCAGCATTTT,CASSTGLEQPQHF
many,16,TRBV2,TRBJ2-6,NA,TGTGCCAGGTACAGGGCTGTAACCTCTGGGGCCAACGTCCTGACTTTC,CARYRAVTSGANVLTF
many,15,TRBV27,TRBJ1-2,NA,TGTGCCGCAGGTCCTTGGCTAGGGGCCCGCTATGGCTACACCTTC,CAAGPWLGARYGYTF
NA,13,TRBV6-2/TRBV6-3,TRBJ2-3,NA,TGTGCCACCAAGAGGGGAAGCACAGATACGCAGTATTTT,CATKRGSTDTQYF
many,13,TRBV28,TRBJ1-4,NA,TGTGCCAGCAGTTTAAATTCCTTCCAAAAACTGTTTTTT,CASSLNSFQKLFF
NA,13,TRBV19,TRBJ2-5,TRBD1,TGTGCCAGTAGTTGGGACAGACAAGAGACCCAGTACTTC,CASSWDRQETQYF
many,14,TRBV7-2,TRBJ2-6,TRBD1,TGTGCCAGCAGACAGGGGTCCGGGGCCAACGTCCTGACTTTC,CASRQGSGANVLTF